One and the same sample provided the 16 T cell receptor beta chains below, sequenced in a study of blood T cell repertoires in COVID-19. Sequenced by immunoSEQ multiplex PCR; TCRdb stores in-frame clones only, minus some. The sample holds about 68,000 clones; 90% are singletons and the top ten take roughly 0.47%. The sequencing sample was made of peripheral blood. These receptors were collected from a man aged 45-65 years with COVID-19, enrolled during active disease.

The rearrangement uses TRBV2 and TRBJ1-3, with D unresolved. Trimming cost V 3 bases and J 0 bases, with 6 bases left between them. CDR3 size: 14 residues. Germline V lookup: CDR1 SNHLY, CDR2 FYNNEI. CDR3 coding DNA: TGTGCCAGCAGTGAGAGCCGCTCTGGAAACACCATATATTTT. Translating gives CASSESRSGNTIYF. Combining the CDR3 with reference TRBV2 and TRBJ1-3 gives the whole variable domain EPEVTQTPSHQVTQMGQEVILRCVPISNHLYFYWYRQILGQKVEFLVSFYNNEISEKSEIFDDQFSVERPDGSNFTLKIRSTKLEDSAMYFCASSESRSGNTIYFGEGSWLTVV.

V gene TRBV5-1 combines with J gene TRBJ2-5, with D possibly being TRBD1 (5 bases). V lost 1 base and J lost 5, with 15 bases in between. CDR3 length: 15 residues. Per germline, CDR1 SGHRS and CDR2 YFSETQ. This chain's CDR3 is CASSLNLGEGETQYF. The CDR3 nucleotides read TGCGCCAGCAGCTTGAATTTAGGGGAAGGGGAGACCCAGTACTTC.

The rearrangement uses TRBV7-2 and TRBJ1-6, with D possibly matching TRBD1 (6 bases). Between the trimmed V and J ends, which lost 5 bases and 9 bases, there was a span of 20 bases. The CDR3 runs to 16 residues. The germline CDR1 and CDR2 sequences are SGHTA and FQGNSA. The CDR3, as DNA: TGTGCCAGCAGCCAATGGGTCGGGGGGCTGGGTTCACCCCTCCACTTT. This encodes CASSQWVGGLGSPLHF.

This chain links TRBV7-3 with TRBJ2-1; 7 bases align to TRBD2. The V and J ends lost 2 bases and 0 bases, in that order; junction bases with no gene match: 4. This CDR3 is 16 amino acids long. Per germline, CDR1 SGHTA and CDR2 FQGTGA. CDR3 DNA: TGTGCCAGCAGCTTAGGCGGGAGCACCTCCTACAATGAGCAGTTCTTC. Amino acid sequence: CASSLGGSTSYNEQFF.

This sequence joins TRBV5-1 and TRBJ1-1; a weak D match, TRBD1 (6 bases). Germline V gene lookup returns CDR1 SGHRS and CDR2 YFSETQ. CDR3 length: 14 residues. The V gene lost 2 bases and the J gene lost 5 bases, with 13 bases spanning the gap. The CDR3 region is CASSFHNRETEAFF. CDR3 DNA: TGCGCCAGCAGCTTTCATAACAGGGAAACTGAAGCTTTCTTT.

The gene calls are TRBV9 and TRBJ2-7; 8 nucleotides align to TRBD2. Germline V CDR1 and CDR2: SGDLS, YYNGEE. The V gene end was trimmed by 4 bases and the J gene end by 3 bases; junction bases not matched to a gene: 24. There are 20 residues in the CDR3. CDR3 nucleotides: TGTGCCAGCAGCCTGGGGAGTCCCCGGGGGGGGTCCTCGGGTATCTACGAGCAGTACTTC. Translated: CASSLGSPRGGSSGIYEQYF.

V usage is TRBV3-1 (or the pseudogene TRBV3-2) and J usage is TRBJ2-2; the D is unclear. The germline V and J ends were trimmed by 2 bases and 6 bases, with 13 bases remaining between them. The length of the CDR3 is 15 residues. Germline V gives CDR1 LGHDT, CDR2 YNNKEL (reference sequence). Here the CDR3 DNA reads TGTGCCAGCAGCCAATGGGCTCCTGGCGCCGGGGAGCTGTTTTTT. Amino acid sequence: CASSQWAPGAGELFF.

Regarding this clone: Additional DNA sequences in this sample encode the identical CDR3. The V gene is TRBV3-1 (or the pseudogene TRBV3-2), the J gene TRBJ2-7; 11 bases are shared with TRBD2. Looked up from germline, CDR1 is LGHDT and CDR2 is YNNKEL (reference sequence). Unmatched junction bases numbered 0, after V lost 3 bases and J lost 5 bases. The CDR3 is 13 amino acids. The CDR3 loop is CASSQGLADEQYF. The CDR3 DNA follows: TGTGCCAGCAGCCAGGGACTAGCGGACGAGCAGTACTTC.

This clone was seen once. The rearrangement uses TRBV4-1 and TRBJ1-5; possibly TRBD1 for D (6 bases). Deletions cut 0 bases from V and 10 bases from J, with 16 bases between. Germline lookup yields CDR1 MGHRA and CDR2 YSYEKL. This CDR3 has 15 amino acids. The DNA for the CDR3 is TGCGCCAGCAGCCAAGACAGGACAGCCAACTTACCCCAGCATTTT. This codes for CASSQDRTANLPQHF.

The rearrangement uses TRBV7-8 and TRBJ1-3; TRBD1 matches 10 bases. This CDR3 contains 17 residues. The V gene end was trimmed by 4 bases and the J gene end by 2 bases; junction bases not matched to a gene: 8. From germline, CDR1 is SGHVS and CDR2 FQNEAQ. CDR3 sequence reads: CASSSLTGTGAGNTIYF. The CDR3 DNA sequence: TGTGCCAGCAGCTCGTTAACCGGGACAGGGGCTGGAAACACCATATATTTT.

This rearrangement joins TRBV4-3 to TRBJ1-4; D is uncertain. CDR1 is LGHNA, CDR2 YSLEER, per germline. V dropped 2 bases and J dropped 8 bases, with 12 bases sitting between them. This CDR3 spans 14 amino acids. For the CDR3, the DNA is TGCGCCAGCAGCCAAAAAGACGGGAACGAAAAACTGTTTTTT. Translating gives CASSQKDGNEKLFF.

The chain links TRBV7-9 to TRBJ1-2; no reliable D call. Germline CDR1 reads SEHNR; CDR2 reads FQNEAQ (reference sequence). This CDR3 contains 12 residues. Between the trimmed V and J ends, which lost 0 bases and 8 bases, there was a span of 7 bases. The CDR3 coding sequence is TGTGCCAGCAGCTTAGCGGGAGAGGGCTACACCTTC. Translation: CASSLAGEGYTF.

This chain joins TRBV28 and TRBJ2-5, with D perhaps matching TRBD1 (5 bases). This CDR3 region has 14 residues. The germline CDR1 and CDR2 sequences are MDHEN and SYDVKM. V was pared by 3 bases and J by 3 bases, with 11 bases between. The CDR3 DNA is TGTGCCAGCAGTTTGCAGGGAACAGAAGAGACCCAGTACTTC. Its protein is CASSLQGTEETQYF.

The chain recombines TRBV19 with TRBJ2-1; 9 bases map to TRBD2. The V segment lost 6 bases and the J segment 4 bases; nucleotides outside the gene matches: 7. The germline V gene has CDR1 LNHDA and CDR2 SQIVND (reference sequence). This CDR3 region has 15 residues. Here the CDR3 reads CASRTTSGYYNEQFF. Here the CDR3 DNA reads TGTGCCAGTAGGACAACTAGCGGGTATTACAATGAGCAGTTCTTC.

CDR3 amino acids: CASSLTRGSAGELFF. In DNA form, the CDR3 reads TGTGCCAGCAGCTTAACCAGGGGGTCGGCCGGGGAGCTGTTTTTT. J is TRBJ2-2 and V is TRBV11-2; 7 nucleotides align to TRBD1. J lost 6 bases, V lost 2 bases, and 6 bases had no gene match. The CDR3 runs to 15 residues. Germline V gene data show CDR1 as SGHAT and CDR2 as FQNNGV.

This clone appeared once. This chain joins TRBV6-5 and TRBJ2-3; 7 nucleotides agree with TRBD2. This CDR3 is built from 14 residues. After removal of 5 bases from V and 5 bases from J, the junction contained 7 bases not matched to a gene. From germline, CDR1 is MNHEY and CDR2 SVGAGI. CDR3 nucleotides: TGTGCCAGCAGTCCTCGGGGGAGGGGAGATACGCAGTATTTT. Translated: CASSPRGRGDTQYF.